Following are 6 T cell receptor beta chains from one sample sequenced in a study of beta chain features in type 1 diabetes. The isolated RNA, all of it, was reverse transcribed, so expressed TCRB transcripts were what got sequenced. Method: immunoSEQ multiplex PCR; TCRdb's copy keeps in-frame clones and lacks some. The sample carries fewer than 900,000 clones, roughly a sixth recorded once. The material sequenced was naive CD4+ T cells from blood. These receptors were obtained from a woman aged 18-29 years in good health.

V is TRBV7-2 and J is TRBJ1-2; D gene uncertain. Trimming took 5 bases from V and 2 from J, leaving 12 bases between them. CDR1 is SGHTA and CDR2 is FQGNSA in the germline V gene. This CDR3 is 14 amino acids long. CDR3 region: CASSARRLNYGYTF. DNA for the CDR3: TGTGCCAGCAGCGCTCGACGGTTGAACTATGGCTACACCTTC.

The chain carries TRBV9 and TRBJ2-2; no definite D call. The V gene lost 0 bases and the J gene lost 7 bases, with 16 bases spanning the gap. This CDR3 is 16 amino acids long. Germline V gives CDR1 SGDLS, CDR2 YYNGEE. The CDR3 is CASSVAGSGPIGELFF. CDR3 coding DNA: TGTGCCAGCAGCGTAGCCGGCTCCGGCCCCATCGGGGAGCTGTTTTTT.

On this clone: Distinct nucleotide sequences in the sample also encode this CDR3. The chain recombines TRBV7-9 with TRBJ1-1, with D uncertain. The V end lost 1 base, the J end lost 8 bases, and 5 bases lay between the germline ends. Germline-derived CDR1 and CDR2 are SEHNR and FQNEAQ (reference sequence). CDR3 length: 11 amino acids. This CDR3 reads CASSLVSEAFF. As DNA, the CDR3 is TGTGCCAGCAGCTTAGTATCCGAAGCTTTCTTT.

This clone was counted only a few times. This chain joins TRBV6-5 and TRBJ2-1; possible D gene TRBD1, 5 bases. CDR1 is MNHEY, CDR2 SVGAGI, per germline. CDR3 length equals 15 residues. V was cut by 4 bases and J by 7 bases, with 17 bases left in between. The CDR3: CASSSRRVPGNEQFF. The CDR3 nucleotides are TGTGCCAGCAGTTCCCGCAGGGTACCTGGAAATGAGCAGTTCTTC.

The gene calls are TRBV5-4 and TRBJ2-7; no firm D call. Germline values: CDR1 SGHNT, CDR2 YYREEE (reference sequence). The V and J ends lost 4 bases and 3 bases respectively, with 14 bases between them. There are 14 residues in the CDR3. CDR3 in amino acids: CASSLGLENYEQYF. The CDR3 region has the DNA TGTGCCAGCAGCCTGGGATTAGAGAACTACGAGCAGTACTTC.

This clone turned up a few times. V gene TRBV5-4 combines with J gene TRBJ2-3, with D tentatively TRBD1 or TRBD2 (5 bases each). The ends were cut back, 5 bases at V and 7 bases at J, with 20 bases in the middle. CDR1 is SGHNT and CDR2 is YYREEE in the germline V gene (reference sequence). The CDR3 runs 15 residues. The CDR3 protein is CASSFAGTSGNTQYF. CDR3 coding DNA: TGTGCCAGCAGTTTCGCCGGGACCAGCGGCAATACGCAGTATTTT.